This T cell receptor (beta chain) was found in a study of human T cells and chemical hapten exposure. Overall study: A 2 cm by 2 cm inner upper arm patch received 2% DPC for sensitization.

General study results and limits: Sensitization with DPC brought no change to TCRs above 1 in 1000 in frequency. Because they had alopecia, donors may respond immunologically unlike healthy people.

This clonotype was observed a few times. The antigen is undetermined. As handled by the study authors: Samples held a median of about 94,000 TCRs, range 23,224–690,600. TCRdb re-called the RACE reads through MiXCR, storing one row per CDR3 protein. TCRdb assigned the V and J calls; the authors' analysis was not used. The sample contains roughly 190,000 distinct CDR3 sequences, 20% to 25% of which appear only once. Time point given: patch test 1, 2 weeks after DPC sensitization. Sample treatment: therapeutic diphenylcyclopropenone sensitization with weekly scalp DPC. Per the germline V gene, CDR1 is DFQATT and CDR2 is SNEGSKA (reference sequence). V lost 4 bases, J lost 5 bases, and 11 bases stayed unmatched. The CDR3 sequence is 14 residues long.

This TCR was recovered from a woman aged 45-65 years with alopecia areata. Some clones in this sample may be carry-over from other donors' samples. The gene calls are TRBV20-1 and TRBJ2-7; 7 nucleotides align to TRBD1. Here the sequenced sample was whole blood, taken in connection with sensitization to the hapten diphenylcyclopropenone (DPC). The CDR3 region has the DNA TGCAGTGCTAAGCTCCCACAGGGGCGCAACGAGCAGTACTTC. This sequence encodes CSAKLPQGRNEQYF.